Listed below are T cell receptor beta chains from one sample, sequenced in a study of T cells in tumors after PD-1 blockade. Produced via immunoSEQ multiplex PCR; TCRdb's table is partial and in-frame only. The sample includes about 33,000 clones, roughly 78% seen only once; the top ten take 38%. The specimen comprised PBMCs, sampled before anti-PD-1 treatment. The receptor source for this set is a human donor with basal cell carcinoma. Both conserved end residues are part of each CDR3. Fields, in order: clone size, J gene, D gene, V gene, CDR3 DNA, CDR3 protein. D genes are given only for firm matches. Size tells how often a clone was seen (once, few, many) or the class of an expanded clone, and some rows leave it out.

. | TRBJ2-7 | . | TRBV11-1 | TGTGCCAGCAGCTTAGGTGGAAACGAGCAGTACTTC | CASSLGGNEQYF
. | TRBJ1-1 | TRBD1 | TRBV7-9 | TGTGCCAGCAGCTCCGGGACAGGGAACACTGAAGCTTTCTTT | CASSSGTGNTEAFF
. | TRBJ2-1 | TRBD2 | TRBV6-4 | TGTGCCAGCAGGCTAGCGGGAGCGCAACCGATCCGGGGTTCCTACAATGAGCAGTTCTTC | CASRLAGAQPIRGSYNEQFF
. | TRBJ2-5 | TRBD2 | TRBV7-3 | TGTGCCAGCAGCCAGACTAGCGGGAGAGGTGAGACCCAGTACTTC | CASSQTSGRGETQYF
. | TRBJ1-3 | . | TRBV4-3 | TGCGCCAGCAGCCAAGACAGGGTCTCCAGAAACACCATATATTTT | CASSQDRVSRNTIYF
. | TRBJ1-5 | TRBD1 | TRBV7-2 | TGTGCCAGCAGCCGGACAGGGGGCGTCAATCAGCCCCAGCATTTT | CASSRTGGVNQPQHF
. | TRBJ2-7 | . | TRBV5-1 | TGCGCCAGCAGCTTCTGGACCGGGAAATACGCCTCCTACGAGCAGTACTTC | CASSFWTGKYASYEQYF
. | TRBJ2-7 | . | TRBV11-3 | TGTGCCAGCAGCGACGGCGGTCTAAGCTCCTACGAGCAGTACTTC | CASSDGGLSSYEQYF
few | TRBJ2-7 | . | TRBV28 | TGTGCCAGCAGTTTGCGGACCTACGAGCAGTACTTC | CASSLRTYEQYF
. | TRBJ1-2 | . | TRBV5-1 | TGCGCCAGCAGCTTTCCGTCGGAATATGGCTACACCTTC | CASSFPSEYGYTF
few | TRBJ2-7 | . | TRBV6-5 | TGTGCCAGCAGGGGGTGGGATCACTACGAGCAGTACTTC | CASRGWDHYEQYF
few | TRBJ2-4 | . | TRBV7-8 | TGTGCCAGCAGCTCCGGCACCTTGGACATTCAGTACTTC | CASSSGTLDIQYF
. | TRBJ2-7 | . | TRBV6-5 | TGTGCCAGCAGTTACTCAGGGGGCGGGAACGAGCAGTACTTC | CASSYSGGGNEQYF
. | TRBJ2-1 | . | TRBV18 | TGTGCCAGCTCACGGGGAACAGCAGGCGAAGGTGAGCAGTTCTTC | CASSRGTAGEGEQFF
once | TRBJ2-4 | . | TRBV19 | TGTGTCGAGATCAGTCCTACCCCAGGAAACATTCAGTACTTC | CVEISPTPGNIQYF
. | TRBJ1-2 | . | TRBV12-3/TRBV12-4 | TGTGCCAGCAGTTTCGGCGGCGTGGGCTACACCTTC | CASSFGGVGYTF
. | TRBJ1-2 | . | TRBV19 | TGTGCCAGTAGTGCAGGGGTGTACTATGGCTACACCTTC | CASSAGVYYGYTF
. | TRBJ2-7 | TRBD2 | TRBV27 | TGTGCCAGCAGCACTAGCGGCCCACCCTACGAGCAGTACTTC | CASSTSGPPYEQYF